Each of the 9 T cell receptor beta chains below was sequenced from the same sample in a study of a mutant IDH1 vaccine in newly diagnosed glioma. Stated time point: baseline, week 1 (first vaccination visit). This sample's treatment: pre-vaccination baseline after standard-of-care therapy. Method: immunoSEQ multiplex PCR; TCRdb's copy keeps in-frame clones and lacks some. The sample has just under 95,000 clones; 80% to 90% are singletons. The source was PBMCs, collected from a glioma patient treated with radiotherapy, temozolomide or both. The receptors originated from a woman between 45 and 65 years old with glioma.

This clone was counted once. The chain joins TRBV7-2 to TRBJ2-1; 7 positions match TRBD2. The CDR3 extends over 13 amino acids. Germline CDR1 SGHTA, CDR2 FQGNSA. J was trimmed by 6 bases and V by 5 bases; bases with no gene match: 4. The CDR3 protein is CASSVGGSNEQFF. Here the CDR3 DNA reads TGTGCCAGCAGCGTGGGGGGGAGCAATGAGCAGTTCTTC.

This clone was counted a few times. The V and J genes are TRBV4-3 and TRBJ1-1; no clear D gene. This CDR3 has 13 amino acids. Per germline, CDR1 LGHNA and CDR2 YSLEER. V was pared by 0 bases and J by 5 bases, with 7 bases between. The CDR3 sequence is CASSQEEGTEAFF. The CDR3 region has the DNA TGCGCCAGCAGCCAAGAAGAGGGTACTGAAGCTTTCTTT.

This chain joins TRBV7-2 and TRBJ2-1, with 11 bases fitting TRBD2. CDR3 length: 16 residues. CDR1 and CDR2 from the germline V gene are SGHTA and FQGNSA. Trimming cost V 2 bases and J 7 bases; bases outside gene matches: 7. This chain's CDR3 is CASSLMGLAATNEQFF. The CDR3 coding sequence is TGTGCCAGCAGCTTAATGGGACTAGCGGCTACTAATGAGCAGTTCTTC.

This chain uses TRBV7-2 with TRBJ1-2; TRBD1 is a possible D gene (6 bases). The CDR3 totals 15 residues. The germline V gene has CDR1 SGHTA and CDR2 FQGNSA. Trimming cost V 5 bases and J 2 bases, with 15 bases left between them. The chain's CDR3 is CASSIGVGGNYGYTF. DNA for the CDR3: TGTGCCAGCAGCATCGGGGTTGGGGGCAACTATGGCTACACCTTC.

This clone turned up a few times. The chain couples TRBV9 to TRBJ1-1, with 9 bases lining up with TRBD1. CDR1 and CDR2 from the germline V gene are SGDLS and YYNGEE. The CDR3 runs to 13 residues. Trimming took 2 bases from V and 4 from J; bases not matched to a gene: 0. The CDR3 region has the DNA TGTGCCAGCAGCGTGACAGGGGGCACTGAAGCTTTCTTT. Translated, it gives CASSVTGGTEAFF.

The chain links TRBV5-4 to TRBJ2-1, with D hard to call. V was shortened by 2 bases and J by 5 bases, with 17 bases between the two germline ends. Germline loops: CDR1 SGHNT, CDR2 YYREEE (reference sequence). This CDR3 is built from 16 residues. The CDR3 sequence is CASSFLSMGLDNEQFF. DNA of the CDR3: TGTGCCAGCAGCTTCTTGTCCATGGGCCTGGACAATGAGCAGTTCTTC.

The chain employs TRBV29-1 and TRBJ1-2, with D possibly matching TRBD1 (6 bases). The CDR3 contains 14 residues. CDR1 SQVTM and CDR2 ANQGSEA come from the germline V gene. Trimming stripped 0 bases from V and 4 bases from J, with 12 bases between. DNA of the CDR3: TGCAGCGTTGAAGAGGCCACAGGGACCTATGGCTACACCTTC. It translates to CSVEEATGTYGYTF.

The genes are TRBV29-1 and TRBJ2-3; D is undetermined. V was pared by 6 bases and J by 3 bases, with 16 bases between. CDR3 length: 14 residues. CDR1 is SQVTM and CDR2 is ANQGSEA in the germline V gene. The CDR3 is CSVRKAPGTDTQYF. The CDR3 DNA is TGCAGCGTAAGAAAGGCCCCCGGGACAGATACGCAGTATTTT.

The chain couples TRBV15 to TRBJ1-4; a weak D match, TRBD1 (6 bases). The CDR3 has 13 amino acids. The V and J ends lost 3 bases and 6 bases respectively, with 8 bases between them. Germline V lookup: CDR1 LNHNV, CDR2 YYDKDF (reference sequence). CDR3: CATSRGAYEKLFF. Here the CDR3 DNA reads TGTGCCACCAGCAGGGGGGCCTATGAAAAACTGTTTTTT.